The T cell receptor (beta chain) under discussion was sequenced for a study of siplizumab effects on memory and regulatory T cells. Findings and limits, study-wide: There was no confirmation of the suppressive function of proliferating Tregs from siplizumab cultures. Sequences below about 10^-5 frequency were poorly captured. As a result, only a minor fraction of alloreactive clones mapped to unstimulated subsets.

As to this clone: What it recognizes is unknown.

Assays captured 90,000 or so TCR templates per sample. Measured with immunoSEQ multiplex PCR; TCRdb has only the in-frame clones, and not every one. The table includes fewer than 120,000 clones, about nine tenths detected once. CDR3 size: 14 residues. Per germline, CDR1 SGHNT and CDR2 YYREEE (reference sequence). V dropped 3 bases and J dropped 4 bases, with 13 bases sitting between them. The V call is TRBV5-4, the J call TRBJ2-5; D is possibly TRBD2 (6 bases). Sequencing input: CD4+ T cells sorted from blood. The source is a human donor in good health. Written as DNA, the CDR3 is TGTGCCAGCAGCTGGGACTTTTCGGGAGAGACCCAGTACTTC. Its translation: CASSWDFSGETQYF.